The 24 T cell receptor beta chains below were found in one sample sequenced in a study of blood T cell repertoires in COVID-19. Generated by immunoSEQ multiplex PCR, the TCRdb table keeps only in-frame clones and is missing some. Seen here are about 210,000 clones, around four fifths observed once, and the top ten hold under 3%. The sequenced sample was peripheral blood. The receptors come from a woman between 40 and 55 years old with active or convalescent COVID-19.

J is TRBJ2-2 and V is TRBV2; maybe TRBD1 (5 bases). The germline CDR1 and CDR2 sequences are SNHLY and FYNNEI. The CDR3 has 15 residues. Trimming left V 6 bases short and J 0 bases short, with 11 bases between. The CDR3 DNA sequence: TGTGCCAGCAGCGTCAGGGCACCGAACACCGGGGAGCTGTTTTTT. Its protein is CASSVRAPNTGELFF.

The chain uses TRBV7-9 and TRBJ2-1; TRBD1 agrees at 7 bases. V lost 2 bases, J lost 8 bases, and 9 bases stayed unmatched. The CDR3 has 15 residues. Per the germline V gene, CDR1 is SEHNR and CDR2 is FQNEAQ (reference sequence). CDR3 in DNA: TGTGCCAGCAGCTTAAGACAGGGAGTATCGGATGAGCAGTTCTTC. This translates into CASSLRQGVSDEQFF.

The V and J genes are TRBV12-5 and TRBJ2-1; 8 bases align to TRBD2. Looked up from germline, CDR1 is LGHNT and CDR2 is FRNRAP. After removal of 2 bases from V and 8 bases from J, the junction contained 8 bases not matched to a gene. CDR3 length: 15 amino acids. CDR3 region: CASGLRRGAWHEQFF. For the CDR3, the DNA is TGTGCTAGTGGTTTGAGGCGGGGGGCTTGGCATGAGCAGTTCTTC.

The chain carries TRBV15 and TRBJ2-7; D gene ambiguous. The CDR3 is made up of 12 amino acids. From germline, CDR1 is LNHNV and CDR2 YYDKDF (reference sequence). The V end was cut by 1 base, the J end by 7 bases, with 8 bases between. Written as DNA, the CDR3 is TGTGCCACCAGCAGAGTCTCGGAGGAGCAGTACTTC. Its translation: CATSRVSEEQYF. The full variable domain, with the rest looked up from reference TRBV15 and TRBJ2-7, is DAMVIQNPRYQVTQFGKPVTLSCSQTLNHNVMYWYQQKSSQAPKLLFHYYDKDFNNEADTPDNFQSRRPNTSFCFLDIRSPGLGDTAMYLCATSRVSEEQYFGPGTRLTVT.

This chain links TRBV10-1 with TRBJ1-3, with D uncertain. Trimming pared 6 bases from V and 0 bases from J, leaving 15 bases between. The CDR3 is 16 residues long. Germline lookup yields CDR1 WNHNN and CDR2 SYGVQD (reference sequence). Here the CDR3 DNA reads TGCGCCAGCAGAGAAGGAGAGAGCTCCTCTGGAAACACCATATATTTT. Translated: CASREGESSSGNTIYF.

This clone was seen once. The chain joins TRBV6-2 or TRBV6-3 to TRBJ1-2, with 8 bases identical to TRBD1. This CDR3 comprises 15 residues. Germline lookup yields CDR1 MNHEY and CDR2 SVGEGT. After removal of 2 bases from V and 4 bases from J, the junction contained 6 bases not matched to a gene. The CDR3 sequence: CASSYVDRVGYGYTF. For the CDR3, the DNA is TGTGCCAGCAGTTACGTGGACAGGGTAGGCTATGGCTACACCTTC.

V is TRBV5-4 and J is TRBJ2-3; 8 nucleotides line up with TRBD2. CDR1 and CDR2 from the germline V gene are SGHNT and YYREEE (reference sequence). The CDR3 is 14 residues long. With 3 bases clipped from V and 3 bases from J, the junction kept 3 bases outside the gene matches. Here the CDR3 DNA reads TGTGCCAGCAGCTCGGGGGGGCCGACAGATACGCAGTATTTT. Its protein product is CASSSGGPTDTQYF.

This chain uses TRBV20-1 with TRBJ1-3, with 9 bases identical to TRBD1. Germline V lookup: CDR1 DFQATT, CDR2 SNEGSKA (reference sequence). V lost 3 bases to trimming and J lost 4 bases; unmatched junction nucleotides: 4. The CDR3 runs to 14 residues. The CDR3 coding sequence is TGCAGTGCTAGTCCCGGGACAGGGGGAAACACCATATATTTT. Translation: CSASPGTGGNTIYF.

The gene calls are TRBV12-3 or TRBV12-4 and TRBJ1-2, with D uncertain. Trimming cost V 2 bases and J 8 bases, with 9 bases left between them. This CDR3 contains 12 residues. The CDR3 DNA reads TGTGCCAGCAGTTTACAGTTCGGGGGCTACACCTTC. It encodes CASSLQFGGYTF.

The rearrangement uses TRBV11-2 and TRBJ1-2; D not certain. V was clipped by 1 base and J by 0 bases, with 6 bases between them. Germline V gene sequence: CDR1 SGHAT, CDR2 FQNNGV. This CDR3 has 14 residues. DNA of the CDR3: TGTGCCAGCAGCTTAGGTCCTACTAACTATGGCTACACCTTC. It encodes CASSLGPTNYGYTF.

The chain has TRBV7-3 and TRBJ1-2; a weak D match, TRBD1 (6 bases). Between the trimmed V and J ends, which lost 5 bases and 11 bases, there was a span of 21 bases. Germline CDR1 SGHTA, CDR2 FQGTGA. The CDR3 sequence is 14 residues long. The CDR3 sequence is CASSPTTSGVGYTF. CDR3 coding DNA: TGTGCCAGCAGCCCGACGACTTCAGGGGTTGGGTACACCTTC.

This clone was picked up one time. The V and J genes are TRBV24-1 and TRBJ1-5; weak D call: TRBD1 (5 bases). The CDR3 sequence is 16 residues long. The germline gives CDR1 KGHDR, CDR2 SFDVKD. With 2 bases removed from V and 2 bases from J, the gap between germline ends came to 12 bases. The CDR3: CATSDSRGTGNQPQHF. In nucleotides, the CDR3 is TGTGCCACCAGTGATTCAAGGGGAACAGGCAATCAGCCCCAGCATTTT.

This sequence joins TRBV7-2 and TRBJ2-2; 7 bases align to TRBD1. From germline, CDR1 is SGHTA and CDR2 FQGNSA. The J segment lost 5 bases and the V segment lost 5 bases, leaving 2 bases of the junction unmatched. This CDR3 comprises 13 residues. The DNA of the CDR3 is TGTGCCAGCAGCCGACAGGGAACCGGGGAGCTGTTTTTT. Translation: CASSRQGTGELFF.

In this sample, this clone turned up a few times. The rearrangement uses TRBV4-1 and TRBJ1-1; D might be TRBD1 (6 bases). CDR1 is MGHRA, CDR2 YSYEKL, per germline. The CDR3 consists of 16 residues. V shed 2 bases and J shed 4 bases, with 17 bases lying between them. The chain's CDR3 is CASSQLPGGLGTEAFF. The CDR3 DNA reads TGCGCCAGCAGCCAATTGCCCGGGGGGCTTGGCACTGAAGCTTTCTTT.

This chain joins TRBV5-1 and TRBJ2-2; 15 bases are shared with TRBD2. The length of the CDR3 is 18 residues. Germline V gives CDR1 SGHRS, CDR2 YFSETQ. Losses at the gene ends were 1 base for V and 1 base for J; bases not matched to a gene: 2. The chain's CDR3 is CASSLRTSGRGNTGELFF. CDR3 bases: TGCGCCAGCAGCTTGAGGACTAGCGGGAGGGGGAACACCGGGGAGCTGTTTTTT.

The chain employs TRBV3-1 (or the pseudogene TRBV3-2) and TRBJ2-1, with D unresolved. V gave up 1 base and J gave up 2 bases, with 9 bases separating them. In germline, CDR1 is LGHDT, CDR2 YNNKEL (reference sequence). The CDR3 runs 15 residues. The CDR3 DNA sequence: TGTGCCAGCAGCCAAGGTCAGGCCGCCTACAATGAGCAGTTCTTC. Protein sequence: CASSQGQAAYNEQFF.

The rearrangement uses TRBV6-5 and TRBJ1-5; D not certain. The CDR3 has 16 residues. CDR1 and CDR2 (germline): MNHEY, SVGAGI. Trimming cost V 4 bases and J 1 base, with 14 bases left between them. CDR3 sequence reads: CASSSTGRVSNQPQHF. CDR3 nucleotide sequence: TGTGCCAGCAGTTCTACCGGGAGGGTGAGCAATCAGCCCCAGCATTTT.

V gene TRBV6-5 combines with J gene TRBJ2-1, with D perhaps TRBD2 (6 bases). The germline V gene encodes CDR1 MNHEY and CDR2 SVGAGI. Trimming removed 11 bases from V and 4 bases from J, with 12 bases in between. CDR3 length: 12 amino acids. The CDR3 bases are TGTGCCTCAAAGGCGGGGTACAATGAGCAGTTCTTC. Its translation is CASKAGYNEQFF.

The chain links TRBV1 to TRBJ1-2; the table's D gene call, TRBD1, was not cross checked with the DNA. TRBV1 is designated a pseudogene. The CDR3 is 20 amino acids. DNA of the CDR3: TGCACCAGCAGCCAAGTGTCCACTCTGGACAGGGGTGCGCTTTTCTATGGCTACACCTTC. Encoded protein: CTSSQVSTLDRGALFYGYTF.

The V gene is TRBV19, the J gene TRBJ1-3; D uncertain. The V gene lost 6 bases and the J gene lost 0 bases, with 15 bases spanning the gap. This CDR3 comprises 16 residues. Germline values: CDR1 LNHDA, CDR2 SQIVND (reference sequence). The CDR3 DNA sequence: TGTGCCAGTAGCGAATCACACAGAGTCTCTGGAAACACCATATATTTT. It specifies CASSESHRVSGNTIYF.

V gene TRBV18 combines with J gene TRBJ1-1; 8 positions agree with TRBD1. In germline, CDR1 is KGHSH, CDR2 LQKENI. J was trimmed by 5 bases and V by 4 bases; bases with no gene match: 9. The CDR3 runs to 15 residues. The chain's CDR3 is CASSLPLTGGTEAFF. CDR3 coding DNA: TGTGCCAGCTCACTTCCGCTAACAGGGGGAACTGAAGCTTTCTTT.

The V call is TRBV19, the J call TRBJ1-2, with 9 bases matching TRBD1. The CDR3 spans 16 residues. The V gene end was trimmed by 7 bases and the J gene end by 1 base; junction bases not matched to a gene: 10. Germline values: CDR1 LNHDA, CDR2 SQIVND (reference sequence). The CDR3 coding sequence is TGTGCCAGTACCCCACAGGGGGCTCGGCTTAACTATGGCTACACCTTC. This encodes CASTPQGARLNYGYTF.

The chain combines TRBV5-1 with TRBJ2-5, with no clear D. There are 15 residues in the CDR3. Germline-derived CDR1 and CDR2 are SGHRS and YFSETQ. V was cut by 1 base and J by 0 bases, with 10 bases left in between. The chain's CDR3 is CASSLLGTDQETQYF. For the CDR3, the DNA is TGCGCCAGCAGCTTGTTGGGTACAGACCAAGAGACCCAGTACTTC.

The V and J genes are TRBV5-1 and TRBJ1-5; D is unclear. The ends were cut back, 0 bases at V and 9 bases at J, with 16 bases in the middle. Germline CDR1 is SGHRS and CDR2 is YFSETQ. The CDR3 is 15 amino acids. The DNA for the CDR3 is TGCGCCAGCAGCTTGGTTGGGCCGCGGGAGGGGCCCCAGCATTTT. This codes for CASSLVGPREGPQHF.